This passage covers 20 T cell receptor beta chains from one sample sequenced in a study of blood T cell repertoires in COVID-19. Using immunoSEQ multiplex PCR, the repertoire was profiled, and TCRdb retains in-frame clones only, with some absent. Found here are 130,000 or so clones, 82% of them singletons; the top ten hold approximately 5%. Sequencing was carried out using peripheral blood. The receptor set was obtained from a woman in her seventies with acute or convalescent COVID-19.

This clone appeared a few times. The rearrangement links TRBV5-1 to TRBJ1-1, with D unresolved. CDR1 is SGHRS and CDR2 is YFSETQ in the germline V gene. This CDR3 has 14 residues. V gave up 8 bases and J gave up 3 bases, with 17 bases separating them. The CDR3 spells CASTRQVGDTEAFF. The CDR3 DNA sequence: TGCGCCAGTACCCGGCAGGTAGGTGACACTGAAGCTTTCTTT.

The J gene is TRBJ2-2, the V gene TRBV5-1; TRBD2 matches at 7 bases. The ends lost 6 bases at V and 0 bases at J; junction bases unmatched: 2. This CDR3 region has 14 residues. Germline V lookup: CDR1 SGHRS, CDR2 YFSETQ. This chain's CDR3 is CASTSGANTGELFF. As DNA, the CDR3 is TGCGCCAGCACTAGCGGAGCGAACACCGGGGAGCTGTTTTTT. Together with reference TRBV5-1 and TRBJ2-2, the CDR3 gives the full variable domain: KAGVTQTPRYLIKTRGQQVTLSCSPISGHRSVSWYQQTPGQGLQFLFEYFSETQRNKGNFPGRFSGRQFSNSRSEMNVSTLELGDSALYLCASTSGANTGELFFGEGSRLTVL.

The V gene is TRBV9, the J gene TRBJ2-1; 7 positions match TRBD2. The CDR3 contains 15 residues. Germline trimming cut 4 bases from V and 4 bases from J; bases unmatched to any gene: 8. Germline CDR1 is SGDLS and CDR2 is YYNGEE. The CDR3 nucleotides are TGTGCCAGCAGCCCGGGGGTGGGAGGGTACAATGAGCAGTTCTTC. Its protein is CASSPGVGGYNEQFF.

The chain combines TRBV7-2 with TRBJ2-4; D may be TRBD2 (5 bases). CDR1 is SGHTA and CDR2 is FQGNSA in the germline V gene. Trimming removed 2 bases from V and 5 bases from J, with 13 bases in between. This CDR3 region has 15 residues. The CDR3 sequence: CASSLRTGNENIQYF. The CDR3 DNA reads TGTGCCAGCAGCTTAAGAACGGGGAATGAAAACATTCAGTACTTC.

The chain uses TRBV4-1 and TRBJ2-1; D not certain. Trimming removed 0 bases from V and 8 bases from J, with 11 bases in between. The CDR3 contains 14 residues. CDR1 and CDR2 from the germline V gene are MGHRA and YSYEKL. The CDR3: CASSQDPIGYEQFF. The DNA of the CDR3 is TGCGCCAGCAGCCAAGACCCTATTGGTTATGAGCAGTTCTTC.

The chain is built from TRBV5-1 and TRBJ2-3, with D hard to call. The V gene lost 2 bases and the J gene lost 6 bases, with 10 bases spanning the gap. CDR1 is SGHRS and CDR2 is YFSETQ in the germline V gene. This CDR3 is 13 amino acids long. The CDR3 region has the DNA TGCGCCAGCAGCTTCGACCTCGGGGATACGCAGTATTTT. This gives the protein CASSFDLGDTQYF.

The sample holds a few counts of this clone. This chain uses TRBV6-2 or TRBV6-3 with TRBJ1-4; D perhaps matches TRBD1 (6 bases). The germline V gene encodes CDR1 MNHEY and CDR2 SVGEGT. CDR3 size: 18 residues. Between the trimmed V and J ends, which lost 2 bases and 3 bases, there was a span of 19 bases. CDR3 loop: CASSYPTDSASSNEKLFF. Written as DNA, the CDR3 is TGTGCCAGCAGTTACCCTACGGACAGCGCCAGCTCTAATGAAAAACTGTTTTTT.

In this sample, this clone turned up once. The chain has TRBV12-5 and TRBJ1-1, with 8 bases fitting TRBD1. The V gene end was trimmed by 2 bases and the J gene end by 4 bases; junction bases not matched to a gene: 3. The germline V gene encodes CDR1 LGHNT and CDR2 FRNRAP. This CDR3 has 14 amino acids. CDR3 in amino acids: CASGLLTGGTEAFF. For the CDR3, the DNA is TGTGCTAGTGGTTTGTTAACAGGGGGCACTGAAGCTTTCTTT.

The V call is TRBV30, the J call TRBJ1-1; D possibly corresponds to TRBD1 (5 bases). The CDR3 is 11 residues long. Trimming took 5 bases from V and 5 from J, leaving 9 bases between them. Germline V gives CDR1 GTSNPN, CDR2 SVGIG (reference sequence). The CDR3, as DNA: TGTGCCTGGTCTCAGGGTACTGAAGCTTTCTTT. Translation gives CAWSQGTEAFF.

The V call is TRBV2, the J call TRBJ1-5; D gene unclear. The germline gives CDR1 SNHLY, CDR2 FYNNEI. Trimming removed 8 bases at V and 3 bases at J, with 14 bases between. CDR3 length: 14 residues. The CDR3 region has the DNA TGTGCCAGCCAGCGAAGCCAGACCAATCAGCCCCAGCATTTT. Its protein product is CASQRSQTNQPQHF.

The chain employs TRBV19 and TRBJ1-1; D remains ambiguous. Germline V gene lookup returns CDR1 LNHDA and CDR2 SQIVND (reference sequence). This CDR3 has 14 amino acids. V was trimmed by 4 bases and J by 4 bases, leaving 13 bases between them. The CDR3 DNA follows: TGTGCCAGTAGTACCCGAGAGGGTTCCACTGAAGCTTTCTTT. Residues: CASSTREGSTEAFF. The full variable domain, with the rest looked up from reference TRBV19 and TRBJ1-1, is DGGITQSPKYLFRKEGQNVTLSCEQNLNHDAMYWYRQDPGQGLRLIYYSQIVNDFQKGDIAEGYSVSREKKESFPLTVTSAQKNPTAFYLCASSTREGSTEAFFGQGTRLTVV.

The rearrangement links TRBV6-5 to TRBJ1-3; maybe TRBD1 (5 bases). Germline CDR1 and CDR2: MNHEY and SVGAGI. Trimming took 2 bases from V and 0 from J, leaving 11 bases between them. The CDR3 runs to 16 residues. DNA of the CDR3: TGTGCCAGCAGTTACGGGGGGACCTCCTCTGGAAACACCATATATTTT. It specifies CASSYGGTSSGNTIYF.

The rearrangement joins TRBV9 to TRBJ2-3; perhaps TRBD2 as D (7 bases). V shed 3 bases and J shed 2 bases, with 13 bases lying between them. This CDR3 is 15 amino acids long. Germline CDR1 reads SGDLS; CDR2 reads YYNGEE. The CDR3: CASSDPGGPTDTQYF. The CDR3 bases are TGTGCCAGCAGCGACCCGGGGGGCCCCACAGATACGCAGTATTTT.

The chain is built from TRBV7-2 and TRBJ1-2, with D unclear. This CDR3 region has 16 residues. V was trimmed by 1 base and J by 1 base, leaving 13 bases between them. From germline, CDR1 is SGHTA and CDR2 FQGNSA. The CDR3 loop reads CASSLDGRGLNYGYTF. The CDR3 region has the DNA TGTGCCAGCAGCTTAGATGGGAGAGGACTTAACTATGGCTACACCTTC. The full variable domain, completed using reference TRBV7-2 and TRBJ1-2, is GAGVSQSPSNKVTEKGKDVELRCDPISGHTALYWYRQSLGQGLEFLIYFQGNSAPDKSGLPSDRFSAERTGGSVSTLTIQRTQQEDSAVYLCASSLDGRGLNYGYTFGSGTRLTVV.

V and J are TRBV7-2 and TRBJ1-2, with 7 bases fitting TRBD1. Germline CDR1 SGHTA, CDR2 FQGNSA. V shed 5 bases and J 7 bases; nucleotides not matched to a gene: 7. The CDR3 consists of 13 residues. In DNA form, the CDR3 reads TGTGCCAGCAGCACCGGGACAGTTTCTGGCTACACCTTC. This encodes CASSTGTVSGYTF. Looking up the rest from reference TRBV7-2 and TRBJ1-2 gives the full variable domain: GAGVSQSPSNKVTEKGKDVELRCDPISGHTALYWYRQSLGQGLEFLIYFQGNSAPDKSGLPSDRFSAERTGGSVSTLTIQRTQQEDSAVYLCASSTGTVSGYTFGSGTRLTVV.

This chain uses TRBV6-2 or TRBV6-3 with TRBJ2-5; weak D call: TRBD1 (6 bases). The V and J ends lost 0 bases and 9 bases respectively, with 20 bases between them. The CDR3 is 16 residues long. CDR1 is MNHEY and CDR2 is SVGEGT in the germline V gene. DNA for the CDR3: TGTGCCAGCAGTTACTCAAGGGACACCCTATCGAGGGCCCAGTACTTC. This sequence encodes CASSYSRDTLSRAQYF.

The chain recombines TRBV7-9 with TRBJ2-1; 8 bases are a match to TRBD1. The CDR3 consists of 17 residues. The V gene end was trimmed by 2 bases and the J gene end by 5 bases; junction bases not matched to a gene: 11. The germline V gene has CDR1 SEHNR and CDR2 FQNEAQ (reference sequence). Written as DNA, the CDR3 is TGTGCCAGCAGCTTAAACCCCGGACAGGGAATCGACAATGAGCAGTTCTTC. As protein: CASSLNPGQGIDNEQFF.

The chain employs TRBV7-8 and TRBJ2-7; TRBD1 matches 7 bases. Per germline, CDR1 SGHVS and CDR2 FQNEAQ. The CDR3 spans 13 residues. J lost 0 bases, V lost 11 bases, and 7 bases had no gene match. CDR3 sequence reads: CAQNGTDSYEQYF. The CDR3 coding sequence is TGTGCCCAGAATGGGACAGACTCCTACGAGCAGTACTTC.

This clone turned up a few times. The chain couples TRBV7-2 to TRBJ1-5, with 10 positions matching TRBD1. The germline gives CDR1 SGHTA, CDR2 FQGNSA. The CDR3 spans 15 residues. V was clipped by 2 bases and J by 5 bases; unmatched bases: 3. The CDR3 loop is CASSLLTGGYQPQHF. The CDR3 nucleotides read TGTGCCAGCAGCTTACTGACAGGGGGCTATCAGCCCCAGCATTTT.

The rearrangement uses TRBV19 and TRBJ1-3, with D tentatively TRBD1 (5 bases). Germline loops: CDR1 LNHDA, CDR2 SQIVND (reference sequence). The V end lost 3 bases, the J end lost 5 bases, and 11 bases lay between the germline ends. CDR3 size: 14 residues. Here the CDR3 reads CASSMGGVRNTIYF. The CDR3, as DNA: TGTGCCAGTAGTATGGGAGGGGTTAGAAACACCATATATTTT. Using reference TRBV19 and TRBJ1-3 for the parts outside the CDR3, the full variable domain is DGGITQSPKYLFRKEGQNVTLSCEQNLNHDAMYWYRQDPGQGLRLIYYSQIVNDFQKGDIAEGYSVSREKKESFPLTVTSAQKNPTAFYLCASSMGGVRNTIYFGEGSWLTVV.